This T cell receptor (beta chain) originates from a study of shared T cell receptors in the human thymus (dated by TCRdb to the early 2020s). Regarding the research as a whole: The study examined how self-reactive, shared T-cell receptor alpha chains are generated in the human thymus.

The library was obtained by the immunoSEQ multiplex PCR assay. TCRdb's version of the immuneACCESS table is confined to in-frame rearrangements and falls short of the full clone set. An unresolved V gene accounts for under half of the shortfall where checked; the remainder is of unknown origin. Here the sample has roughly 550,000 clones; 78% occur a single time. The ten largest clones capture 0.013% of the sample. As for this clone: Its antigen is not yet known. There are no base qualities to consult, and no much larger clone falls within one base.

Another study also made use of these data, one on human thymus T cells. The second paper further reports: Donors were immunologically healthy infants undergoing open corrective cardiac surgery for congenital heart defects in Finland. Thymus tissue was obtained as surgical resects removed during corrective cardiac surgery. Usage of V and J gene segments appeared to be biased in both the thymic and the peripheral blood repertoires. Highly overlapping thymic TCR repertoires among unrelated individuals were reported in the related research. The study used under 10 infant thymus samples plus four related peripheral blood samples to characterize TCR alpha and beta repertoires. The cohort included six male and two female infants, with donor ages spanning 7 to 244 days. Thymocytes were mechanically released from the tissue and were stored as pellets of 10-30 million cells at -70 degrees C. Genomic DNA was extracted from frozen cell pellets with a QIAsymphony instrument. The immunoSEQ multiplex PCR assay was used to amplify the TCRB and TCRAD loci from a standardized amount of quality-controlled genomic DNA. The amplicons covered the V(D)J region and were long enough to include the CDR3 and to identify the V and J genes. Through the commercial immunoSEQ service, the amplicons were sequenced on an Illumina platform. Primer bias and sequencing errors were corrected as previously described, and TCRAD and TCRB were defined on the basis of the IMGT database. immunoSEQ Analyzer 3.0 and VDJTools were used for repertoire analysis, which covered basic statistics, V/J segment usage, diversity estimates, rarefaction and pairwise overlap. Chao1, ChaoE, Efron-Thisted, Shannon and inverse Simpson indices were used to estimate diversity, which was also estimated on datasets down-sampled to the smallest sample. For repertoire overlap, CDR3 nucleotide sequence, V gene and J gene had to match strictly, and clustering was done by Jaccard-based multidimensional scaling. On average, thymus samples yielded hundreds of thousands of unique TCRB clonotypes, whereas blood samples yielded about 80,000.

This sequence originates from a boy in the first two years of life with a congenital heart defect. Donor details come from another sample of the same person, matched by shared clones. The sample was thymocytes.

The bases read TGTGCCAGCAGGAGCGGCCGATACAATGAGCAGTTCTTC. It is translated as CASRSGRYNEQFF. The receptor chain draws on TRBV21-1 and TRBJ2-1; the D call in the table, TRBD2, was not verified against the DNA. TRBV21-1 is listed as a pseudogene. The CDR3 starts with the cysteine, ends with the phenylalanine, and has 13 residues. Only the CDR3 portion is preserved as DNA: 39 bases, with reading frame beginning at the first base.